These T cell receptor beta chains were read from a single sample in a study of Ad26.COV2.S vaccination and SARS-CoV-2 variants. Clones were read by immunoSEQ multiplex PCR, and TCRdb kept only the in-frame ones, dropping some. This table has about 420,000 clones, approximately 87% appearing once. Sample: peripheral blood, taken in a trial of Ad26.COV2.S vaccine versus placebo. The receptors originated from a person aged 18 to 65 who received the Ad26.COV2.S COVID-19 vaccine or a placebo. The conserved cysteine and the conserved F or W are not part of the CDR3 here. The D gene is left open where the match is weak.

TRBJ1-5 TRBD1 10 TRBV7-2 ASSRDRGNQH
TRBJ1-6 NA 11 TRBV28 ASRNTGNSPLH
TRBJ2-5 TRBD2 15 TRBV4-3 ASSPGLAGGVRETQY
TRBJ1-4 NA 14 TRBV27 ASSLGFGATNEKLF
TRBJ1-4 TRBD1 12 TRBV4-2 ASSLAGGFEKLF
TRBJ2-7 NA 12 TRBV6-6 ASSYSEGRYEQY
TRBJ1-1 TRBD1 14 TRBV3-1/TRBV3-2 ASSLGTGGGNTEAF
TRBJ1-6 NA 12 TRBV5-4 ASSLWEYNSPLH
TRBJ1-2 NA 12 TRBV6-5 ASKASTGMGSYT
TRBJ2-3 NA 12 TRBV28 ASSDRLGTDTQY
TRBJ1-2 NA 11 TRBV6-1 ASSEGGAYGYT
TRBJ1-2 TRBD1 12 TRBV6-5 ASSRTGEAGGYT
TRBJ2-7 TRBD2 11 TRBV18 ASSSREVGEQY
TRBJ2-3 NA 14 TRBV5-6 ASSLDPAGNTDTQY
TRBJ2-3 NA 14 TRBV2 ASSLGVSFSTDTQY
TRBJ2-5 NA 12 TRBV9 ASSAVGSGETQY
TRBJ2-7 NA 13 TRBV9 ASSVDAAYEREQY
TRBJ2-3 TRBD2 15 TRBV6-2/TRBV6-3 ASSYLLTSGGPDTQY
TRBJ1-5 NA 13 TRBV2 ASTQDTYSNQPQH
TRBJ2-1 NA 11 TRBV7-6 ASSQGLYNEQF
TRBJ2-3 NA 11 TRBV20-1 SASPGRTDTQY
TRBJ2-1 NA 14 TRBV7-9 ASSSFSESSYNEQF
TRBJ1-2 NA 9 TRBV11-2 ASSSLGPAA
TRBJ2-5 NA 9 TRBV7-2 ASSYQETQY
TRBJ2-1 TRBD2 12 TRBV9 ASSVGTSGNEQF
TRBJ1-5 TRBD1 13 TRBV6-5 ASSSRQGAEQPQH
TRBJ1-1 NA 11 TRBV2 ASRPILDTEAF
TRBJ2-3 NA 15 TRBV5-6 ASSLESRGPRLDTQY
TRBJ2-5 TRBD2 13 TRBV30 AWTPGLADQETQY
TRBJ1-6 NA 12 TRBV19 ASSILGSTSPLH
TRBJ2-1 NA 11 TRBV28 ASSPPLYNEQF
TRBJ1-4 NA 17 TRBV6-2/TRBV6-3 ASSYSNPGRGKVHEKLF
TRBJ1-5 NA 14 TRBV30 AWSGNRWGSNQPQH
TRBJ1-3 TRBD1 16 TRBV7-2 ASSLAREGQGSGNTIY
TRBJ1-5 TRBD1 14 TRBV28 ASSSILAGGDQPQH
TRBJ2-6 NA 16 TRBV10-2 ASSLTGQGTSGANVLT
TRBJ1-5 NA 12 TRBV25-1 ASSDRGGNQPQH
TRBJ1-5 NA 11 TRBV20-1 SASGQGGQPQH
TRBJ1-2 NA 11 TRBV18 ASSPLGDYGYT
TRBJ2-3 NA 12 TRBV11-3 ASSLRGDADTQY
TRBJ2-2 NA 9 TRBV7-2 ASSLAGELF
TRBJ1-6 NA 15 TRBV4-3 ASSQDRQDYYNSPLH
TRBJ2-1 NA 12 TRBV4-3 ASSQDRGQGEQF
TRBJ2-1 NA 15 TRBV4-1 ASSQLTTGEGNNEQF
TRBJ1-1 NA 12 TRBV5-4 ASSLDVFGTEAF
TRBJ1-5 NA 11 TRBV28 ATEQGLGQPQH
TRBJ1-2 TRBD1 12 TRBV15 ATSRVGTGDGYT